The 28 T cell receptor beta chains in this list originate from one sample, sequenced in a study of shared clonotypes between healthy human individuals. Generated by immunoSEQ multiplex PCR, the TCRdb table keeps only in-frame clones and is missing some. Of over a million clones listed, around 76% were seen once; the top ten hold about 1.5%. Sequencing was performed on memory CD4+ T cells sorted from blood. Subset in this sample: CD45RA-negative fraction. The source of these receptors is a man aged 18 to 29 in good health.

The CDR3 region is CAWHHRGSNSPLHF. In nucleotides, the CDR3 is TGTGCCTGGCATCACAGGGGGAGCAATTCACCCCTCCACTTT. V is TRBV30 and J is TRBJ1-6; 8 nucleotides align to TRBD1. Germline lookup yields CDR1 GTSNPN and CDR2 SVGIG (reference sequence). V lost 5 bases to trimming and J lost 7 bases; unmatched junction nucleotides: 7. The CDR3 is made up of 14 amino acids.

CDR3 in DNA: TGTGCCAGCTCAGCCTCAGGGGCTTCTAGAGAGACCCAGTACTTC. Its protein is CASSASGASRETQYF. The rearrangement links TRBV18 to TRBJ2-5, with D possibly being TRBD1 (6 bases). Trimming shortened V by 5 bases and J by 4 bases, and 17 bases separated the two germline ends. CDR3 length: 15 amino acids. Germline CDR1 is KGHSH and CDR2 is LQKENI.

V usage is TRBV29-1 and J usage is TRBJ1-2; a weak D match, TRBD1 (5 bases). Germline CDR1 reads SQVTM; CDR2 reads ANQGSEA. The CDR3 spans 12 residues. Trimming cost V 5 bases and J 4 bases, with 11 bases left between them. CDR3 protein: CSVSTTGYGYTF. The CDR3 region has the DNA TGCAGCGTTTCGACAACAGGCTATGGCTACACCTTC.

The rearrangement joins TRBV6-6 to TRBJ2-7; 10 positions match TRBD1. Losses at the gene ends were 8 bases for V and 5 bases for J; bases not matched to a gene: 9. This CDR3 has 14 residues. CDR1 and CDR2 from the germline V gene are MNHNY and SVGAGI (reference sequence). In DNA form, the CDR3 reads TGTGCCAGCTACGGGGGACAGGGGTACCACGAGCAGTACTTC. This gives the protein CASYGGQGYHEQYF.

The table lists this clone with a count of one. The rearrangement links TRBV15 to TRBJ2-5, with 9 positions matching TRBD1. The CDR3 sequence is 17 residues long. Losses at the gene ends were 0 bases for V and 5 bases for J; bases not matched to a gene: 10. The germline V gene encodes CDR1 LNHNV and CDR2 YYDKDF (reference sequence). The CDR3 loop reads CATSRDRVTGGFETQYF. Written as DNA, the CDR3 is TGTGCCACCAGCAGAGATAGAGTAACAGGGGGCTTCGAGACCCAGTACTTC.

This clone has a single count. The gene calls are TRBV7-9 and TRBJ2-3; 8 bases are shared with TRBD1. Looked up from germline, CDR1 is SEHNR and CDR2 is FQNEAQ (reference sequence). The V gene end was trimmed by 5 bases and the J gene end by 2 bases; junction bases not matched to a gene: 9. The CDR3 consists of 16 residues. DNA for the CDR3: TGTGCCAGCAGCGACGGCGGACAGGGCGCCACAGATACGCAGTATTTT. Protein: CASSDGGQGATDTQYF.

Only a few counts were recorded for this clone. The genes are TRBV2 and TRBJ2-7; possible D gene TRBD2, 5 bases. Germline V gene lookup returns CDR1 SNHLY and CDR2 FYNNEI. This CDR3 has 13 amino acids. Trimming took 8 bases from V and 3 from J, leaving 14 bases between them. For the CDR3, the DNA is TGTGCCAGCGATTCCGGGAACAGCTACGAGCAGTACTTC. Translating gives CASDSGNSYEQYF.

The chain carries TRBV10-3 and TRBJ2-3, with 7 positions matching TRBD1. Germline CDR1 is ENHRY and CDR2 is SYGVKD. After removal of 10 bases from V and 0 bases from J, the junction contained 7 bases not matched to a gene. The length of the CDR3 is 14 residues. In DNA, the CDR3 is TGTGCCAGCAGGGACAGACCTAGCACAGATACGCAGTATTTT. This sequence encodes CASRDRPSTDTQYF.

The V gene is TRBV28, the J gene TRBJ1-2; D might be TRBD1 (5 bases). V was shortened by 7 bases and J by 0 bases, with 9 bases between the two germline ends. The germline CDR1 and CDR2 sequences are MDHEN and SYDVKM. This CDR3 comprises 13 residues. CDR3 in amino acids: CASTGPPNYGYTF. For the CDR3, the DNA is TGTGCCAGCACGGGACCTCCTAACTATGGCTACACCTTC.

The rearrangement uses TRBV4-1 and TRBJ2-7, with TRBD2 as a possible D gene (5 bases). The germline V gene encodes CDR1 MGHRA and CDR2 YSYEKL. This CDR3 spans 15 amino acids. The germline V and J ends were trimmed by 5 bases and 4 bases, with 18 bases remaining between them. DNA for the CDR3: TGCGCCAGCAGCTCGGGCATGGTAGCGACGTACGAGCAGTACTTC. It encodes CASSSGMVATYEQYF.

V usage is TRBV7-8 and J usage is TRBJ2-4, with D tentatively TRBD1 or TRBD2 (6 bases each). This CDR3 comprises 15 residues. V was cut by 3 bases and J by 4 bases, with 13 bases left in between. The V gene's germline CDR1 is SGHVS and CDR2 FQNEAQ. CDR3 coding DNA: TGTGCCAGCAGCTTTAACTGGGGGGCTAAAAACATTCAGTACTTC. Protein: CASSFNWGAKNIQYF.

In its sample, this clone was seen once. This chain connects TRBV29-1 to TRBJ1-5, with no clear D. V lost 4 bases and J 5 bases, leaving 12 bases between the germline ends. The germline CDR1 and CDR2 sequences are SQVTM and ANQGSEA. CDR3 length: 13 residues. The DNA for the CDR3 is TGCAGCGTTGGGGCAGGAGCAGATCAGCCCCAGCATTTT. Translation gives CSVGAGADQPQHF.

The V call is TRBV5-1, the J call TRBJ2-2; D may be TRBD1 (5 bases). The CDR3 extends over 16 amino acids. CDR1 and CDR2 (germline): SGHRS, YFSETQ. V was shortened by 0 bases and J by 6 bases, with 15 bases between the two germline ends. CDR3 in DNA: TGCGCCAGCAGCTTGGGACAGAATCTCGTGGCCGGGGAGCTGTTTTTT. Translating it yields CASSLGQNLVAGELFF. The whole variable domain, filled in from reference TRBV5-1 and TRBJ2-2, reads KAGVTQTPRYLIKTRGQQVTLSCSPISGHRSVSWYQQTPGQGLQFLFEYFSETQRNKGNFPGRFSGRQFSNSRSEMNVSTLELGDSALYLCASSLGQNLVAGELFFGEGSRLTVL.

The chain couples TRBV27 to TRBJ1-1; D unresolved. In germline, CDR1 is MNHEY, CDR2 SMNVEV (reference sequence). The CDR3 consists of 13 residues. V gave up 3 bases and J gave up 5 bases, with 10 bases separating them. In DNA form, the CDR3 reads TGTGCCAGCAGTTTGCTCCCCGAAACTGAAGCTTTCTTT. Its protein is CASSLLPETEAFF.

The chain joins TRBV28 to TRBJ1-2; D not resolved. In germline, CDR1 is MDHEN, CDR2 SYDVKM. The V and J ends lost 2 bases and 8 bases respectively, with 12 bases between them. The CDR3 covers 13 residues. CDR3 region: CASSLTGYKGYTF. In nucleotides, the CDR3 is TGTGCCAGCAGTTTAACGGGCTATAAGGGCTACACCTTC.

The CDR3 sequence is CASGWTFTDTQYF. In nucleotides, the CDR3 is TGTGCCAGCGGATGGACCTTCACAGATACGCAGTATTTT. The chain links TRBV21-1 to TRBJ2-3. TRBV21-1 represents a pseudogene. The CDR3 is 13 residues long.

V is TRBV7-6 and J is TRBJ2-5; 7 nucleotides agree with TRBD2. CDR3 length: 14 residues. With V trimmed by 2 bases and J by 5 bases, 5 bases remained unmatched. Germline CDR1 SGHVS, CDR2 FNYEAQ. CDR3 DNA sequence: TGTGCCAGCAGCTTACGGGGGGAGGGGGAGACCCAGTACTTC. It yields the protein CASSLRGEGETQYF.

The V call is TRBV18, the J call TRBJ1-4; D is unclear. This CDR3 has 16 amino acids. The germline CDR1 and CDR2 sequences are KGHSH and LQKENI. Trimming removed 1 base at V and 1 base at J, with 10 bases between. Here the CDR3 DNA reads TGTGCCAGCTCACCACGGGGTACTAAAACTAATGAAAAACTGTTTTTT. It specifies CASSPRGTKTNEKLFF.

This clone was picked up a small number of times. The CDR3 sequence is CASSHHGTDEAFF. The CDR3 region has the DNA TGCGCCAGCAGCCACCACGGGACAGATGAAGCTTTCTTT. The chain couples TRBV4-1 to TRBJ1-1; 7 bases map to TRBD1. Germline V lookup: CDR1 MGHRA, CDR2 YSYEKL. The CDR3 is 13 residues long. V was clipped by 3 bases and J by 7 bases; unmatched bases: 5.

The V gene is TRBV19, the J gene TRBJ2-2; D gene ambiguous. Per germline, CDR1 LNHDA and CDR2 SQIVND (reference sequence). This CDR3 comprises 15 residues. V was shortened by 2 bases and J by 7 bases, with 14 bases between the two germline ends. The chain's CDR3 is CASSITPYFDGELFF. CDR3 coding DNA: TGTGCCAGTAGTATAACCCCTTACTTCGACGGGGAGCTGTTTTTT.

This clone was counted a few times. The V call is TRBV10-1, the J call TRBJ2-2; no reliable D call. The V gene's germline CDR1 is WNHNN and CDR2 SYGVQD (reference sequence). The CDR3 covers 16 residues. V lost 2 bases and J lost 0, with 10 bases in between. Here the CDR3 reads CASSEKGPTNTGELFF. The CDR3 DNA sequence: TGCGCCAGCAGTGAGAAAGGCCCCACGAACACCGGGGAGCTGTTTTTT.

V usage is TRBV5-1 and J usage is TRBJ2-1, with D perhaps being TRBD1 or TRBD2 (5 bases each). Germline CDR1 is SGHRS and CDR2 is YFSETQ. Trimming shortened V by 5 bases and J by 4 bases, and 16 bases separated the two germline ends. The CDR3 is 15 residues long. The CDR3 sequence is CASRGSTGAYNEQFF. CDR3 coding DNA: TGCGCCAGCAGAGGTAGTACCGGGGCATACAATGAGCAGTTCTTC.

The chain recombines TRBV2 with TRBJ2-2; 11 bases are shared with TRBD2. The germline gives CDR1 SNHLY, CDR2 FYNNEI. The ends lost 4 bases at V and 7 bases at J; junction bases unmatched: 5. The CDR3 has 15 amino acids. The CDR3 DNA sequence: TGTGCCAGCAGTGTGGAACTAGCGGGAGTCGGGGAGCTGTTTTTT. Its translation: CASSVELAGVGELFF.

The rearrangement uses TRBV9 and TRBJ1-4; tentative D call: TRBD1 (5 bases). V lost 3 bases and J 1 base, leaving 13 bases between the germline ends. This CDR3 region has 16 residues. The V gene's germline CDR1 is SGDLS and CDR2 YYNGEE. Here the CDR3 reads CASSARGGGTNEKLFF. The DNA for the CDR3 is TGTGCCAGCAGCGCCCGCGGGGGGGGAACTAATGAAAAACTGTTTTTT.

As DNA, the CDR3 is TGTGCCAGCAGCTTATTTGGGACAGGGGGCAATGAGCAGTTCTTC. It specifies CASSLFGTGGNEQFF. The rearrangement links TRBV11-3 to TRBJ2-1, with 11 bases aligning to TRBD1. CDR3 length: 15 residues. V dropped 2 bases and J dropped 6; count of bases not matched to a gene: 3. Germline V gene lookup returns CDR1 SGHNT and CDR2 YENEEA.

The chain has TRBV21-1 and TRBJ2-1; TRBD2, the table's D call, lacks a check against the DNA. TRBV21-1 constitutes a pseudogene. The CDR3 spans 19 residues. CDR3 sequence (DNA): TGTGCCAGCAGCTTCGAGGGACTAGCGGGAGAGGGCGTATACAATGAGCAGTTCTTC. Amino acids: CASSFEGLAGEGVYNEQFF.

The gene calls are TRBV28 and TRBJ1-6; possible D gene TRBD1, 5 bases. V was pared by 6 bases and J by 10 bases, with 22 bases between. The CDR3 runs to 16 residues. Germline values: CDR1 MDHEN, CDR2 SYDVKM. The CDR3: CASSPGDQGSSSPLHF. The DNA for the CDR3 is TGTGCCAGCAGCCCCGGGGACCAGGGATCAAGCTCACCCCTCCACTTT.

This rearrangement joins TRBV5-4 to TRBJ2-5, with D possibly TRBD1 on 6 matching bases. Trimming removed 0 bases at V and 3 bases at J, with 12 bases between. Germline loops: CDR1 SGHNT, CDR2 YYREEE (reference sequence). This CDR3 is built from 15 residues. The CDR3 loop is CASSLGSGEKETQYF. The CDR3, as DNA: TGTGCCAGCAGCTTGGGGTCAGGGGAGAAAGAGACCCAGTACTTC. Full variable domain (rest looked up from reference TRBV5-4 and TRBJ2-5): ETGVTQSPTHLIKTRGQQVTLRCSSQSGHNTVSWYQQALGQGPQFIFQYYREEENGRGNFPPRFSGLQFPNYSSELNVNALELDDSALYLCASSLGSGEKETQYFGPGTRLLVL.